This T cell receptor (beta chain) comes out of a study of vaccination effects on CD4 cells after COVID-19. CDR3 size: 13 residues. Trimming left V 6 bases short and J 4 bases short, with 12 bases between. Germline V gene data show CDR1 as MNHEY and CDR2 as SVGAGI. Using viral peptide pools, the ViraFEST assay grew out antigen-specific CD4+ T cells prior to sequencing. Subsequent to less than eleven days of culture, CD4+ T cells were isolated. The participants, recipients of two vaccine doses, got either BNT162b2 or mRNA-1273. Notes on this clone: Its antigen is as yet unknown.

Repertoires were generated with immunoSEQ multiplex PCR, while TCRdb's copy carries only in-frame clones and drops some. This table has about 38,000 clones, approximately 82% appearing once. The sequences come from CD4+ T cells from PBMCs cultured with HCoV-NL63 spike peptides, collected after COVID-19 vaccination. The V gene is TRBV6-5, the J gene TRBJ1-2, with a possible D match to TRBD1 (5 bases). The origin of this receptor is a human donor who received a COVID-19 vaccine. Some clones in this sample may be carry-over from other donors' samples. This CDR3 reads CASRPTGSYGYTF. CDR3 DNA sequence: TGTGCCAGCAGACCAACAGGTTCCTATGGCTACACCTTC.